This T cell receptor (beta chain) appears in the sequencing data of a study of OX40 agonist ivuxolimab in advanced cancers. TCRdb's copy holds only in-frame clones and misses some; the assay was immunoSEQ multiplex PCR. Of fewer than 95,000 clones listed, around 90% were seen once; the top ten hold roughly 0.42%. Germline V gene data show CDR1 as SGHRS and CDR2 as YFSETQ. CDR3 size: 14 residues. V was cut by 0 bases and J by 8 bases, with 14 bases left in between. The rearrangement links TRBV5-1 to TRBJ1-1; D not resolved. The receptor's source is an adult with an advanced solid tumor such as melanoma, head and neck, liver or kidney cancer. The sequencing here drew on CD4+ or CD8+ T cells sorted from blood, taken in a trial of the OX40 agonist ivuxolimab. The CDR3 loop reads CASSLGGNFDEAFF. In DNA form, the CDR3 reads TGCGCCAGCAGCTTGGGAGGAAATTTTGACGAAGCTTTCTTT.